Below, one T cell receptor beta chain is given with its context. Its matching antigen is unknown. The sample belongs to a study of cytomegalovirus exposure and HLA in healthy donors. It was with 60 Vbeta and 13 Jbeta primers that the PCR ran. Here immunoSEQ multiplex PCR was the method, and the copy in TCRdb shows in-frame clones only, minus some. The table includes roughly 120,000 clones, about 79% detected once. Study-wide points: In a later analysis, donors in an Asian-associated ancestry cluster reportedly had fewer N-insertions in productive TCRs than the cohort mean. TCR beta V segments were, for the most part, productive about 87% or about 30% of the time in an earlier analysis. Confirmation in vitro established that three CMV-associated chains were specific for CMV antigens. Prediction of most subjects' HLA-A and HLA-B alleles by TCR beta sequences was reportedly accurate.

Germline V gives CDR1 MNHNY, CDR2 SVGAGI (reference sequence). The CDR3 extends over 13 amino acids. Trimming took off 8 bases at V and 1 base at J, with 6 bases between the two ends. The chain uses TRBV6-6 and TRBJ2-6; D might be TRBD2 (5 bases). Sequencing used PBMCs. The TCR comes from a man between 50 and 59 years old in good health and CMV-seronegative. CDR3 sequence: CASGESGANVLTF. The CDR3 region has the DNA TGTGCCAGCGGGGAGTCTGGGGCCAACGTCCTGACTTTC.